This T cell receptor (beta chain) is from a study of blood T cells in healthy people across ages. Study-wide results and limits: Unsorted PBMC material precluded a definitive naive versus antigen-experienced comparison.

This clonotype showed up just once. Its antigen remains unidentified. Germline CDR1 reads MNHEY; CDR2 reads SMNVEV (reference sequence). V was trimmed by 8 bases and J by 3 bases, leaving 23 bases between them. This CDR3 has 16 amino acids. For the second PCR, which ran for roughly 6 to 11 cycles, a sample-barcoded 5' primer and a J-beta primer mix were used. MiXCR, applied by TCRdb to the 5' RACE reads, yields one record per CDR3 protein. The repertoire includes 750,000 or so distinct CDR3 sequences, 25% of them detected once, and more than 8% sits in the top ten. The same sample was also studied in work on T cells of mothers and their children. That study reports: Each child gave approximately 3 million TCR beta CDR3 reads (each mother, over 9.5 million). TCR recombination output is shaped by thymic selection similarly in related and unrelated pairs.

The V and J genes are TRBV27 and TRBJ2-7, with D unclear. The clonotype comes from a boy between 10 and 17 years old in good health. Sequencing was carried out using blood. As DNA, the CDR3 is TGTGCCAGCGCCAACAACGGACCAGCCCTACACTACGAGCAGTACTTC. As protein: CASANNGPALHYEQYF.